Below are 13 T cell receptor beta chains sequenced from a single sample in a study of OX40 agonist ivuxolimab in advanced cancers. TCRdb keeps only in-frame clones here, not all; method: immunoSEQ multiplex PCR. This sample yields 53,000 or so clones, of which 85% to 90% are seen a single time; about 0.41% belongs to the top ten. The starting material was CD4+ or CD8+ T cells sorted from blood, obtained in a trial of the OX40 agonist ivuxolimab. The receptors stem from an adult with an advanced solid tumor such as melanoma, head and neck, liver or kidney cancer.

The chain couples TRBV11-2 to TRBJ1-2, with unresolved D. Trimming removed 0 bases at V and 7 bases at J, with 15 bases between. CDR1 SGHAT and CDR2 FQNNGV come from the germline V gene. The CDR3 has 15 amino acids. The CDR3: CASSLDPGPVGGYTF. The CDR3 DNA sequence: TGTGCCAGCAGCTTAGATCCCGGCCCCGTGGGTGGCTACACCTTC.

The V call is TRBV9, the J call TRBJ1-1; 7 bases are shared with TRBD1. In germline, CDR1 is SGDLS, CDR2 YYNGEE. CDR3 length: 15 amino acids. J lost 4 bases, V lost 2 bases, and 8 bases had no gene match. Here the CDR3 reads CASSVGGGGPTEAFF. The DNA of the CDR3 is TGTGCCAGCAGCGTGGGGGGAGGGGGCCCCACTGAAGCTTTCTTT.

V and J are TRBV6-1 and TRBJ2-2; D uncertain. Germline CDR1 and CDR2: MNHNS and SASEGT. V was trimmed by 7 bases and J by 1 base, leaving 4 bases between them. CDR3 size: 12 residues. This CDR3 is CASKWNTGELFF. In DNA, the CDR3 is TGTGCCAGCAAATGGAACACCGGGGAGCTGTTTTTT.

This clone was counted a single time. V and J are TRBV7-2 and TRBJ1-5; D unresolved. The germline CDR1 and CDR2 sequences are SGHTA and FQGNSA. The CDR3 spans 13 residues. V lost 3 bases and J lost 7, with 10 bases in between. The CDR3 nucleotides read TGTGCCAGCAGCTTTGACCTACTACAGCCCCAGCATTTT. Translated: CASSFDLLQPQHF.

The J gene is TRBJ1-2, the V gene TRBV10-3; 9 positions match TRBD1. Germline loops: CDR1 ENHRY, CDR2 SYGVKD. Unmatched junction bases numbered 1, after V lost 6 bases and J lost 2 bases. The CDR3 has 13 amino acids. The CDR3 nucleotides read TGTGCCATCAGCGGGACAGGGAACTATGGCTACACCTTC. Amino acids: CAISGTGNYGYTF.

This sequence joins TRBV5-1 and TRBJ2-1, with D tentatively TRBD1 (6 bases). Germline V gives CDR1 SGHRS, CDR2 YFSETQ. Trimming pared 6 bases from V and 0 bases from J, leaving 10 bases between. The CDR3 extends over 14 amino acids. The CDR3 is CASTRDTSYNEQFF. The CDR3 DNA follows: TGCGCCAGCACCCGGGACACCTCCTACAATGAGCAGTTCTTC.

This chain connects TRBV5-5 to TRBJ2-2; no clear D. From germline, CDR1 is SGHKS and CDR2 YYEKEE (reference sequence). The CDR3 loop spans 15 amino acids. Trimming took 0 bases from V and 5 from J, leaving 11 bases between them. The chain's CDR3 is CASSLGQYRTGELFF. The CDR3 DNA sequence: TGTGCCAGCAGCTTGGGGCAGTATCGGACCGGGGAGCTGTTTTTT.

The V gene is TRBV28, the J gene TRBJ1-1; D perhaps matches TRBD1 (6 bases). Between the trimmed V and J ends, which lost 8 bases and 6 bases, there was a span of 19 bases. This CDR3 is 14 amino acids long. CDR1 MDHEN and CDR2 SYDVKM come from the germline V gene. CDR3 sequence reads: CASAAPGAGPEAFF. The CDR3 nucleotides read TGTGCCAGCGCCGCTCCGGGGGCAGGCCCTGAAGCTTTCTTT.

The CDR3 here is CASSRSGGFNEKLFF. DNA of the CDR3: TGTGCCAGCAGCCGATCCGGGGGCTTTAATGAAAAACTGTTTTTT. This chain uses TRBV2 with TRBJ1-4, with a weak D call TRBD1 (6 bases). Trimming pared 6 bases from V and 4 bases from J, leaving 15 bases between. Germline V gene lookup returns CDR1 SNHLY and CDR2 FYNNEI. This CDR3 has 15 residues.

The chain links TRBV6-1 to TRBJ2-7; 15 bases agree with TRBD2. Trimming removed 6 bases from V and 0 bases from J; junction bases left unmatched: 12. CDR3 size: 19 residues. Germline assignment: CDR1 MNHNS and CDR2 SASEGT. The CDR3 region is CASRERGLAGGLSSYEQYF. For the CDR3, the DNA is TGTGCCAGCAGAGAAAGGGGACTAGCGGGGGGACTAAGCTCCTACGAGCAGTACTTC.

The DNA for the CDR3 is TGTGCCAGTAGGGGGACAGGGGGACTAACTGAAGCTTTCTTT. The encoded protein is CASRGTGGLTEAFF. The chain uses TRBV19 and TRBJ1-1, with 11 bases aligning to TRBD1. Germline lookup yields CDR1 LNHDA and CDR2 SQIVND (reference sequence). This CDR3 has 14 residues. V gave up 6 bases and J gave up 5 bases; unmatched junction bases: 5.

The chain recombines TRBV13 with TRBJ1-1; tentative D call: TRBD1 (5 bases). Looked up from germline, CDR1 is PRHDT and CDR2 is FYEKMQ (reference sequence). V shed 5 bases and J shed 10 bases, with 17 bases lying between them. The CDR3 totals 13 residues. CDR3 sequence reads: CASSASGWRVAFF. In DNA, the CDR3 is TGTGCCAGCAGCGCTTCAGGGTGGAGAGTAGCTTTCTTT.

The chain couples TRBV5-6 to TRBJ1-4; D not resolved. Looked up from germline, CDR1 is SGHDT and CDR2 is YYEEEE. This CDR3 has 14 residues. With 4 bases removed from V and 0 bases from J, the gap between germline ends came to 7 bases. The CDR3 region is CASSGTATNEKLFF. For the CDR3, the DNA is TGTGCCAGCAGCGGAACTGCAACTAATGAAAAACTGTTTTTT.